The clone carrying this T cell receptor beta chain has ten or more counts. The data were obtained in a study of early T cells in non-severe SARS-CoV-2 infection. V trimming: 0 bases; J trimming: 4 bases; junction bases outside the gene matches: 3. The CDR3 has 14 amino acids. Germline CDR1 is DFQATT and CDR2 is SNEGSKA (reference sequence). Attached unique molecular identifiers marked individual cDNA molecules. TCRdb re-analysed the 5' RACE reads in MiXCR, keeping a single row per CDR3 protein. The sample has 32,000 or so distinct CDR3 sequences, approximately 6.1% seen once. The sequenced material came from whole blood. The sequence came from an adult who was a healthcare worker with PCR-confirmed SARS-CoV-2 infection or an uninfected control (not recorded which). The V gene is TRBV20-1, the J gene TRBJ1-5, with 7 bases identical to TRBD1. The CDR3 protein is CSARDLGQNQPQHF. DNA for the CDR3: TGCAGTGCTAGAGATCTGGGACAGAATCAGCCCCAGCATTTT.